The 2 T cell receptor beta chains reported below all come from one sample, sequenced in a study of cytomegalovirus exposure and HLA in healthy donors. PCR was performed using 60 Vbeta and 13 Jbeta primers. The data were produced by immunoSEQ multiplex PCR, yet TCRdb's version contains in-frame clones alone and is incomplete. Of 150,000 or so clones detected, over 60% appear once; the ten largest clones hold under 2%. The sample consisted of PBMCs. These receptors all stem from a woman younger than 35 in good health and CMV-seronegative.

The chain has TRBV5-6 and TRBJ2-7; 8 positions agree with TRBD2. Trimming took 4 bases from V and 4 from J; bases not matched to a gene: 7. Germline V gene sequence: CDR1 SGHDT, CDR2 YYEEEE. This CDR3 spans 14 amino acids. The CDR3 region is CASSPGVAGYEQYV. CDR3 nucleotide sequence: TGTGCCAGCAGCCCCGGGGTAGCGGGGTACGAGCAGTACGTC.

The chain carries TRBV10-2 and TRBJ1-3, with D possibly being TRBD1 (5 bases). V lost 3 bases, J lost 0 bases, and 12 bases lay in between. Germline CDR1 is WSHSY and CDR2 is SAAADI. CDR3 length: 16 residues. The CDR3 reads CASSDARRGSGNTIYF. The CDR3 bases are TGCGCCAGCAGTGACGCCCGGAGGGGCTCTGGAAACACCATATATTTT.